This TCR beta chain was identified during a study of molecular identifiers for immune sequencing clone quantification. Preparation methods for the bulk TCR libraries were those previously described, with listed TCR primers. In TCRdb, the PCR reads were re-called with MiXCR into one record per CDR3 protein. The table shows approximately 670,000 distinct CDR3 sequences, with 20% occurring only once. With 10%, 30% or 50% of RNA, about 20,000 to 1,000,000 naive CD8 T cells were sequenced. CD8+CD4-CCR7+CD45RA+ cells were sorted as naive CD8 T cells. This clonotype was found many times. Germline CDR1 SEHNR, CDR2 FQNEAQ (reference sequence). The CDR3 consists of 13 residues. V dropped 1 base and J dropped 3 bases, with 7 bases sitting between them.

The rearrangement uses TRBV7-9 and TRBJ2-7; D gene ambiguous. The TCR comes from a human donor in good health. Some libraries in this study had Jurkat cell RNA spiked in. The sequencing sample was made of naive CD8+ T cells from blood, with Jurkat cell RNA spiked in. The sample's subset: FACS-sorted CD8+CD4-CCR7+CD45RA+ naive T cells. The CDR3 region is CASSLGVGYEQYF. Written as DNA, the CDR3 is TGTGCCAGCAGCTTAGGGGTCGGCTACGAGCAGTACTTC.